The source of this T cell receptor (beta chain) is a study of CD8 T cells in ankylosing spondylitis. Study-wide findings and caveats: Disease-linked clones were CD8+ and relatively rare in peripheral blood.

Libraries of TCR beta came from quantitative 5'-RACE with molecular barcodes. TCRdb reprocessed the 5' RACE reads via MiXCR and lists one record per CDR3 protein. The data show 350,000 or so distinct CDR3 sequences, under 15% seen once. On this clonotype: Its antigen is still unknown.

This receptor was taken from a male donor with ankylosing spondylitis or in good health (not recorded which). Material: blood, either unsorted or a sorted T cell fraction (not recorded which).

The CDR3 sequence is CSVSRVAGGPGTGELFF. In nucleotides, the CDR3 is TGCAGCGTTAGTCGGGTAGCGGGAGGGCCCGGCACCGGGGAGCTGTTTTTT. The chain links TRBV29-1 to TRBJ2-2, with TRBD2 matching over 11 bases. Germline assignment: CDR1 SQVTM and CDR2 ANQGSEA. J was trimmed by 4 bases and V by 5 bases; bases with no gene match: 12. The CDR3 is 17 residues long.